Included here is one T cell receptor (beta chain) sequence, with context. The data derive from a study of T cell changes during pregnancy in multiple sclerosis. Here immunoSEQ multiplex PCR was the method, and the copy in TCRdb shows in-frame clones only, minus some. Of about 38,000 clones in the sample, 85% to 90% were seen once. The germline V gene encodes CDR1 MNHEY and CDR2 SMNVEV (reference sequence). This CDR3 has 17 amino acids. V dropped 5 bases and J dropped 2 bases, with 19 bases sitting between them. This TCR derives from a female donor with multiple sclerosis, enrolled in a pregnancy study. The rearrangement uses TRBV27 and TRBJ2-1; TRBD1 is a possible D gene (5 bases). The sequencing used CD8+ T cells from peripheral blood mononuclear cells, collected in the third trimester of pregnancy. CDR3 bases: TGTGCCAGCAGTACTGACTTAGCACAGGAAACCTACAATGAGCAGTTCTTC. Translation gives CASSTDLAQETYNEQFF.